What follows are 13 T cell receptor beta chains derived from one specimen sequenced in a study of PD-L1 blockade in urothelial cancer. The table came from immunoSEQ multiplex PCR; TCRdb's copy has only in-frame clones and leaves some out. The data show tens of thousands of clones, 84% seen once. Indicated time point: pretreatment peripheral blood. The sample was PBMCs, taken around atezolizumab (anti-PD-L1) treatment. These receptors were taken from a man aged 55 to 70 with urothelial cancer.

CDR3 amino acids: CASSGTAGTEAFF. CDR3 DNA: TGTGCCAGCAGCGGGACAGCGGGCACTGAAGCTTTCTTT. This chain links TRBV5-4 with TRBJ1-1; 7 bases align to TRBD1. CDR3 size: 13 residues. The germline V gene has CDR1 SGHNT and CDR2 YYREEE (reference sequence). V lost 4 bases, J lost 4 bases, and 4 bases stayed unmatched. Full variable domain (rest looked up from reference TRBV5-4 and TRBJ1-1): ETGVTQSPTHLIKTRGQQVTLRCSSQSGHNTVSWYQQALGQGPQFIFQYYREEENGRGNFPPRFSGLQFPNYSSELNVNALELDDSALYLCASSGTAGTEAFFGQGTRLTVV.

The rearrangement uses TRBV6-1 and TRBJ2-5; D possibly corresponds to TRBD2 (5 bases). The CDR3 runs 13 residues. The ends were cut back, 6 bases at V and 1 base at J, with 9 bases in the middle. Germline V gives CDR1 MNHNS, CDR2 SASEGT. CDR3 sequence: CASRGSGQETQYF. The CDR3 DNA reads TGTGCCAGCAGGGGGAGCGGCCAAGAGACCCAGTACTTC.

The rearrangement joins TRBV27 to TRBJ2-7; 15 positions match TRBD2. The CDR3 covers 16 residues. The germline V gene encodes CDR1 MNHEY and CDR2 SMNVEV (reference sequence). With 5 bases clipped from V and 2 bases from J, the junction kept 4 bases outside the gene matches. The CDR3 spells CASSPRTSGRAYEQYF. The CDR3 DNA reads TGTGCCAGCAGTCCCAGGACTAGCGGGAGGGCCTACGAGCAGTACTTC.

CDR3 loop: CASSQDSGYGYTF. The CDR3 bases are TGCGCCAGCAGCCAAGATTCCGGCTATGGCTACACCTTC. The chain combines TRBV4-3 with TRBJ1-2, with D uncertain. The V end lost 0 bases, the J end lost 4 bases, and 6 bases lay between the germline ends. This CDR3 spans 13 amino acids. The germline gives CDR1 LGHNA, CDR2 YSLEER.

This chain links TRBV10-3 with TRBJ1-1; no firm D call. The V gene's germline CDR1 is ENHRY and CDR2 SYGVKD. CDR3 length: 13 residues. Trimming removed 6 bases from V and 1 base from J, with 9 bases in between. This CDR3 reads CAIRTSGNTEAFF. The CDR3 nucleotides read TGTGCCATCAGGACCTCAGGGAACACTGAAGCTTTCTTT.

The chain has TRBV10-3 and TRBJ1-2; TRBD1 matches at 11 bases. V was pared by 3 bases and J by 5 bases, with 8 bases of the junction left unmatched. CDR3 length: 16 residues. Per the germline V gene, CDR1 is ENHRY and CDR2 is SYGVKD. The CDR3 spells CAISDAGTGGFYGYTF. CDR3 in DNA: TGTGCCATCAGTGACGCCGGGACAGGGGGATTTTATGGCTACACCTTC.

V gene TRBV19 combines with J gene TRBJ1-2; D call uncertain. The V end was cut by 8 bases, the J end by 4 bases, with 14 bases between. Germline-derived CDR1 and CDR2 are LNHDA and SQIVND (reference sequence). This CDR3 is built from 13 residues. The CDR3, as DNA: TGTGCCAGTGCTCCAGAAACTAGCTATGGCTACACCTTC. This encodes CASAPETSYGYTF.

The chain joins TRBV30 to TRBJ2-7; perhaps TRBD2 as D (5 bases). Germline CDR1 GTSNPN, CDR2 SVGIG (reference sequence). Trimming removed 2 bases at V and 13 bases at J, with 21 bases between. There are 13 residues in the CDR3. The CDR3 coding sequence is TGTGCCTGGAGTCCCCCGGAGGAACTCCCCCTCTACTTC. Protein: CAWSPPEELPLYF.

The V call is TRBV2, the J call TRBJ1-5; a possible D gene is TRBD1 (5 bases). The CDR3 totals 15 residues. Germline-derived CDR1 and CDR2 are SNHLY and FYNNEI. The V end was cut by 6 bases, the J end by 1 base, with 13 bases between. The CDR3 spells CASRSRVGSNQPQHF. For the CDR3, the DNA is TGTGCCAGCAGGTCCAGGGTGGGCAGCAATCAGCCCCAGCATTTT.

The chain employs TRBV29-1 and TRBJ1-2; 8 nucleotides agree with TRBD1. Per germline, CDR1 SQVTM and CDR2 ANQGSEA. Trimming removed 4 bases from V and 0 bases from J; junction bases left unmatched: 7. The CDR3 contains 15 residues. The CDR3 DNA reads TGCAGCGTTGCCCAGGGGACAGGTACTAACTATGGCTACACCTTC. As protein: CSVAQGTGTNYGYTF.

J is TRBJ2-3 and V is TRBV4-1, with 11 nucleotides matching TRBD2. CDR3 length equals 19 residues. The J segment lost 0 bases and the V segment lost 5 bases, leaving 13 bases of the junction unmatched. Germline assignment: CDR1 MGHRA and CDR2 YSYEKL. The DNA of the CDR3 is TGCGCCAGCAGCTCCCTACTAGCGGGAGACATTATTAGCACAGATACGCAGTATTTT. Translation: CASSSLLAGDIISTDTQYF.

The chain is built from TRBV19 and TRBJ1-1; D remains ambiguous. V was cut by 5 bases and J by 8 bases, with 18 bases left in between. The CDR3 is 14 residues long. Germline loops: CDR1 LNHDA, CDR2 SQIVND (reference sequence). CDR3 in DNA: TGTGCCAGTAGTTTAGGCAGCGGAATCGGAGAAGCTTTCTTT. It yields the protein CASSLGSGIGEAFF.

V is TRBV7-9 and J is TRBJ2-7; TRBD1 aligns across 7 bases. V lost 5 bases, J lost 1 base, and 5 bases stayed unmatched. CDR1 SEHNR and CDR2 FQNEAQ come from the germline V gene (reference sequence). CDR3 size: 14 residues. CDR3 sequence: CASSISGQSYEQYF. DNA for the CDR3: TGTGCCAGCAGCATTTCGGGACAGTCCTACGAGCAGTACTTC.